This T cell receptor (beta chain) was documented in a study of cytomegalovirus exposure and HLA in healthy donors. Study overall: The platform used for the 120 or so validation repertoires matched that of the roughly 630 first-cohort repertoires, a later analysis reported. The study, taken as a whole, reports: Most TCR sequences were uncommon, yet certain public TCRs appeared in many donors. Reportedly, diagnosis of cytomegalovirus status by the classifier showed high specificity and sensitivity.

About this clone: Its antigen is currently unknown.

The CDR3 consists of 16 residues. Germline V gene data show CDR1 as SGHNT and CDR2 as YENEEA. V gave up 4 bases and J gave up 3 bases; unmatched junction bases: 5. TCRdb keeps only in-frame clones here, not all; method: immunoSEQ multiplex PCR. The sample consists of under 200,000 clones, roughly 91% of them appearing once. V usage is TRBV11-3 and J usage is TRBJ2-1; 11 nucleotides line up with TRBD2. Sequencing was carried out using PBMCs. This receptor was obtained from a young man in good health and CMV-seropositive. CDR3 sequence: CASSSLGTSGYNEQFF. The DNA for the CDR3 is TGTGCCAGCAGCTCCCTCGGGACTAGCGGCTACAATGAGCAGTTCTTC.